This passage covers 24 T cell receptor beta chains from one sample sequenced in a study of T cells in Graves' hyperthyroidism and ophthalmopathy. RNA transcripts were the template for amplifying TCR beta CDR3 regions. When the TCR CDR3 underwent first-round RT-PCR, the HTBI primer set was used. MiXCR, run by TCRdb on the multiplex PCR reads, gives a single entry per CDR3 protein. The repertoire holds 690,000 or so distinct CDR3 sequences, with under 20% as singletons. The sequencing input was blood. These receptors all come from a woman aged 50 to 60 with Graves' hyperthyroidism that later progressed to Graves' ophthalmopathy.

Here the CDR3 DNA reads TGTGCCAGCAGCCTACGGGGGACGGTGCAAGAGACCCAGTACTTC. Residues: CASSLRGTVQETQYF. The chain uses TRBV9 and TRBJ2-5; possibly TRBD2 for D (6 bases). The CDR3 consists of 15 residues. Per the germline V gene, CDR1 is SGDLS and CDR2 is YYNGEE. Trimming left V 4 bases short and J 2 bases short, with 15 bases between.

This clonotype was counted a few times. This chain connects TRBV7-8 to TRBJ2-2; D call uncertain. Germline V gives CDR1 SGHVS, CDR2 FQNEAQ. Trimming pared 1 base from V and 1 base from J, leaving 7 bases between. CDR3 size: 15 residues. This CDR3 is CASSLVHGNTGELFF. CDR3 nucleotides: TGTGCCAGCAGCTTAGTTCACGGGAACACCGGGGAGCTGTTTTTT.

This clonotype was detected a few times. The chain is built from TRBV5-1 and TRBJ2-5; D unclear. V lost 7 bases and J lost 1, with 8 bases in between. Germline V lookup: CDR1 SGHRS, CDR2 YFSETQ. The CDR3 is 12 amino acids. The CDR3, as DNA: TGCGCCAGCGGCCCCCTCCAAGAGACCCAGTACTTC. Translated, it gives CASGPLQETQYF. Looking up the rest from reference TRBV5-1 and TRBJ2-5 gives the full variable domain: KAGVTQTPRYLIKTRGQQVTLSCSPISGHRSVSWYQQTPGQGLQFLFEYFSETQRNKGNFPGRFSGRQFSNSRSEMNVSTLELGDSALYLCASGPLQETQYFGPGTRLLVL.

This clonotype was observed a handful of times. A much larger clonotype is one base distant, so this may be a read error. J is TRBJ2-2 and V is TRBV7-9; 9 nucleotides agree with TRBD1. Germline CDR1 is SEHNR and CDR2 is FQNEAQ (reference sequence). The CDR3 sequence is 15 residues long. The J segment lost 6 bases and the V segment lost 5 bases, leaving 7 bases of the junction unmatched. The CDR3 sequence: CASSPGQGNAGELFF. The CDR3 coding sequence is TGTGCCAGCAGCCCGGGACAGGGAAACGCCGGGGAGCTGTTTTTT.

In its sample, this clonotype was seen many times. V gene TRBV20-1 combines with J gene TRBJ1-6, with D possibly TRBD1 on 5 matching bases. Germline CDR1 reads DFQATT; CDR2 reads SNEGSKA (reference sequence). The CDR3 is 16 residues long. Trimming removed 0 bases from V and 3 bases from J, with 12 bases in between. CDR3 residues: CSAREFGTDYNSPLHF. CDR3 bases: TGCAGTGCTAGAGAGTTCGGGACGGACTATAATTCACCCCTCCACTTT.

V and J are TRBV4-1 and TRBJ2-1; D tentatively reads TRBD1 or TRBD2 (5 bases each). V was trimmed by 0 bases and J by 4 bases, leaving 13 bases between them. CDR1 and CDR2 (germline): MGHRA, YSYEKL. The CDR3 covers 16 residues. CDR3 nucleotides: TGCGCCAGCAGCCAAGAGCGTATTGGGGGTTACAATGAGCAGTTCTTC. It translates to CASSQERIGGYNEQFF.

This clonotype was observed a few times. This chain links TRBV19 with TRBJ1-6; D is undetermined. Per the germline V gene, CDR1 is LNHDA and CDR2 is SQIVND (reference sequence). The CDR3 has 15 amino acids. The V and J ends lost 5 bases and 9 bases respectively, with 17 bases between them. CDR3 DNA sequence: TGTGCCAGTAGTGCCTTCGAGGGTTCTGCTTCACCCCTCCACTTT. Translation gives CASSAFEGSASPLHF.

The J gene is TRBJ1-6, the V gene TRBV20-1, with D tentatively TRBD1 (5 bases). The CDR3 has 15 residues. CDR1 and CDR2 from the germline V gene are DFQATT and SNEGSKA (reference sequence). Trimming left V 6 bases short and J 4 bases short, with 16 bases between. The CDR3 coding sequence is TGCAGTGCCGATCCCTGGACACAATATAATTCACCCCTCCACTTT. It specifies CSADPWTQYNSPLHF.

V and J are TRBV20-1 and TRBJ2-2; D not resolved. The CDR3 runs 13 residues. In germline, CDR1 is DFQATT, CDR2 SNEGSKA (reference sequence). V lost 5 bases to trimming and J lost 3 bases, with 10 bases between them. In nucleotides, the CDR3 is TGCAGTGCTTACACCGGTGACACCGGGGAGCTGTTTTTT. Translated, it gives CSAYTGDTGELFF.

This clonotype was seen many times. This chain connects TRBV3-1 to TRBJ1-1; D may be TRBD1 (5 bases). CDR1 LGHDT and CDR2 YNNKEL come from the germline V gene (reference sequence). Trimming stripped 3 bases from V and 10 bases from J, with 12 bases between. This CDR3 is 12 amino acids long. The chain's CDR3 is CASSHGGGGAFF. CDR3 in DNA: TGTGCCAGCAGCCATGGGGGGGGTGGAGCTTTCTTT.

The chain employs TRBV6-6 and TRBJ2-7; 8 bases line up with TRBD1. V lost 2 bases and J lost 7; bases outside the gene matches: 10. CDR3 length equals 15 residues. Germline V gives CDR1 MNHNY, CDR2 SVGAGI (reference sequence). The CDR3 DNA follows: TGTGCCAGCAGTTACCCAAGACAGGGGATTTGGGAGCAGTACTTC. This sequence encodes CASSYPRQGIWEQYF.

In its sample, this clonotype was seen a few times. The chain joins TRBV12-3 or TRBV12-4 to TRBJ2-6; D may be TRBD2 (5 bases). The CDR3 extends over 17 amino acids. Trimming pared 3 bases from V and 0 bases from J, leaving 12 bases between. The chain's CDR3 is CASSFKGRDSGANVLTF. DNA for the CDR3: TGTGCCAGCAGTTTCAAGGGTCGGGACTCTGGGGCCAACGTCCTGACTTTC.

The genes are TRBV20-1 and TRBJ1-1; D perhaps matches TRBD1 (5 bases). The CDR3 has 13 residues. Trimming pared 6 bases from V and 0 bases from J, leaving 11 bases between. Looked up from germline, CDR1 is DFQATT and CDR2 is SNEGSKA (reference sequence). In DNA form, the CDR3 reads TGCAGTGCCGGGGGGGGGTTGAACACTGAAGCTTTCTTT. This codes for CSAGGGLNTEAFF.

This clonotype was seen ten or more times. V is TRBV3-1 and J is TRBJ2-3; tentative D call: TRBD2 (6 bases). V lost 4 bases and J lost 3, with 17 bases in between. The CDR3 has 16 residues. CDR1 and CDR2 from the germline V gene are LGHDT and YNNKEL (reference sequence). CDR3 protein: CASSPTSLRATDTQYF. CDR3 nucleotides: TGTGCCAGCAGCCCCACTAGCTTGCGGGCTACAGATACGCAGTATTTT.

In its sample, this clonotype was seen many times. This rearrangement joins TRBV6-1 to TRBJ1-2; the D gene is possibly TRBD1 (5 bases). Trimming took off 6 bases at V and 7 bases at J, with 18 bases between the two ends. Germline V gene sequence: CDR1 MNHNS, CDR2 SASEGT. This CDR3 comprises 14 residues. The CDR3 loop reads CASRPFREVSGYTF. CDR3 bases: TGTGCCAGCAGACCCTTCAGGGAAGTGAGTGGCTACACCTTC.

V and J are TRBV19 and TRBJ1-2; possible D gene TRBD1, 5 bases. The ends were cut back, 5 bases at V and 4 bases at J, with 17 bases in the middle. The CDR3 is 15 amino acids. Germline V gives CDR1 LNHDA, CDR2 SQIVND (reference sequence). CDR3: CASSVRDAFFYGYTF. The DNA of the CDR3 is TGTGCCAGTAGTGTCCGGGACGCTTTCTTCTATGGCTACACCTTC. The variable domain in full, completed from reference TRBV19 and TRBJ1-2, reads DGGITQSPKYLFRKEGQNVTLSCEQNLNHDAMYWYRQDPGQGLRLIYYSQIVNDFQKGDIAEGYSVSREKKESFPLTVTSAQKNPTAFYLCASSVRDAFFYGYTFGSGTRLTVV.

This clonotype was observed many times. V and J are TRBV6-5 and TRBJ2-5; 8 bases fit TRBD2. CDR1 MNHEY and CDR2 SVGAGI come from the germline V gene. J gave up 2 bases and V 0 bases, and 5 bases lay outside the gene matches. CDR3 size: 16 residues. CDR3 loop: CASSYSGGGPQETQYF. DNA of the CDR3: TGTGCCAGCAGTTACTCGGGCGGGGGGCCGCAAGAGACCCAGTACTTC.

This clonotype was recorded many times. The rearrangement uses TRBV20-1 and TRBJ2-7, with D perhaps TRBD2 (6 bases). The CDR3 contains 14 residues. Trimming left V 4 bases short and J 4 bases short, with 17 bases between. Looked up from germline, CDR1 is DFQATT and CDR2 is SNEGSKA (reference sequence). DNA of the CDR3: TGCAGTGCTACAAGCCCTGGAGGGAGATACGAGCAGTACTTC. It is translated as CSATSPGGRYEQYF.

The table lists this clonotype with many counts. The gene calls are TRBV7-8 and TRBJ1-1; 7 nucleotides match TRBD1. The CDR3 loop spans 15 amino acids. Germline V lookup: CDR1 SGHVS, CDR2 FQNEAQ. Trimming at V came to 6 bases and at J to 0 bases, leaving 7 bases not matched to a gene. CDR3 in amino acids: CASRKTGTVNTEAFF. CDR3 sequence (DNA): TGTGCCAGCAGGAAAACGGGGACAGTGAACACTGAAGCTTTCTTT.

In this sample, this clonotype turned up many times. The gene calls are TRBV7-8 and TRBJ2-7, with TRBD2 matching over 7 bases. This CDR3 is built from 14 residues. After removal of 5 bases from V and 2 bases from J, the junction contained 6 bases not matched to a gene. In germline, CDR1 is SGHVS, CDR2 FQNEAQ. This CDR3 is CASSKSGTTYEQYF. DNA for the CDR3: TGTGCCAGCAGCAAATCCGGGACTACCTACGAGCAGTACTTC.

This clonotype was counted many times. This chain connects TRBV11-2 to TRBJ2-7; possibly TRBD1 for D (5 bases). The CDR3 loop spans 15 amino acids. CDR1 SGHAT and CDR2 FQNNGV come from the germline V gene. Trimming removed 2 bases from V and 2 bases from J, with 13 bases in between. DNA for the CDR3: TGTGCCAGCAGCTTATTGGTAGCAGGGCCCTACGAGCAGTACTTC. Amino acids: CASSLLVAGPYEQYF.

The rearrangement links TRBV15 to TRBJ2-5, with D perhaps matching TRBD2 (6 bases). V lost 4 bases and J lost 2, with 17 bases in between. The CDR3 contains 16 residues. CDR1 is LNHNV, CDR2 YYDKDF, per germline (reference sequence). As DNA, the CDR3 is TGTGCCACCAGCATTGGGAGTTCGGAGGGGCAAGAGACCCAGTACTTC. This gives the protein CATSIGSSEGQETQYF.

This clonotype was recorded a few times. This chain connects TRBV27 to TRBJ1-1; 7 bases are a match to TRBD1. V shed 7 bases, J shed 4 bases, and the junction held 9 bases outside the gene matches. CDR3 length equals 14 residues. Germline CDR1 MNHEY, CDR2 SMNVEV (reference sequence). This CDR3 reads CASTTRQGFTEAFF. CDR3 coding DNA: TGTGCCAGCACGACTAGACAGGGTTTCACTGAAGCTTTCTTT.

This clonotype was counted at least ten times. The chain combines TRBV6-1 with TRBJ1-2; 7 bases agree with TRBD1. The V gene end was trimmed by 6 bases and the J gene end by 4 bases; junction bases not matched to a gene: 8. The CDR3 totals 14 residues. Germline values: CDR1 MNHNS, CDR2 SASEGT. The CDR3 bases are TGTGCCAGCAGACCAACAGGGGCGGCCTATGGCTACACCTTC. Translating it yields CASRPTGAAYGYTF.